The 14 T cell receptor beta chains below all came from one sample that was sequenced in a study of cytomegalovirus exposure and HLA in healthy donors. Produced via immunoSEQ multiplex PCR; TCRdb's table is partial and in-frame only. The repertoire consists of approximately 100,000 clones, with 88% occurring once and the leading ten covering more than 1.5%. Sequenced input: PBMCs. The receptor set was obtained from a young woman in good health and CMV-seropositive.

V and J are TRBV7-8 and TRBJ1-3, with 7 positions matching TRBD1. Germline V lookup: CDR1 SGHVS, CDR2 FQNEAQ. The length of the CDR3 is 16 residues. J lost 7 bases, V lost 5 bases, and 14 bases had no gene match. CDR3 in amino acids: CASSTIQGRLENTIYF. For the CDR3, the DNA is TGTGCCAGCAGCACGATACAGGGGCGACTCGAGAACACCATATATTTT.

The CDR3 region is CASSPSDRGGNQPQHF. CDR3 nucleotide sequence: TGTGCCAGCAGCCCCTCGGACAGGGGCGGCAATCAGCCCCAGCATTTT. V usage is TRBV7-9 and J usage is TRBJ1-5; 9 bases are shared with TRBD1. This CDR3 is built from 16 residues. V shed 5 bases, J shed 2 bases, and the junction held 7 bases outside the gene matches. Germline CDR1 reads SEHNR; CDR2 reads FQNEAQ (reference sequence). The whole variable domain, filled in from reference TRBV7-9 and TRBJ1-5, reads DTGVSQNPRHKITKRGQNVTFRCDPISEHNRLYWYRQTLGQGPEFLTYFQNEAQLEKSRLLSDRFSAERPKGSFSTLEIQRTEQGDSAMYLCASSPSDRGGNQPQHFGDGTRLSIL.

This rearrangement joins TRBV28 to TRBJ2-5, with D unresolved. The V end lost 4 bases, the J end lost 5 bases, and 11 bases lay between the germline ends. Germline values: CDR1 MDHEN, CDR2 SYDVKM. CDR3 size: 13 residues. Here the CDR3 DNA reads TGTGCCAGCAGTTCGCTAGGATGGGAGACCCAGTACTTC. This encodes CASSSLGWETQYF.

The CDR3: CASSPRQPSATEAFF. Here the CDR3 DNA reads TGTGCCAGCAGCCCGAGGCAGCCCAGCGCCACTGAAGCTTTCTTT. This chain links TRBV5-8 with TRBJ1-1, with D uncertain. CDR1 SGHTS and CDR2 YDEGEE come from the germline V gene. V lost 4 bases and J 4 bases, leaving 17 bases between the germline ends. The CDR3 sequence is 15 residues long.

In DNA form, the CDR3 reads TGTGCCAGCAGCTTAGAAGCGTTAAGCGAGCAGTACGTC. This translates into CASSLEALSEQYV. This chain uses TRBV11-2 with TRBJ2-7; no firm D call. There are 13 residues in the CDR3. Germline CDR1 is SGHAT and CDR2 is FQNNGV. With 0 bases removed from V and 6 bases from J, the gap between germline ends came to 9 bases.

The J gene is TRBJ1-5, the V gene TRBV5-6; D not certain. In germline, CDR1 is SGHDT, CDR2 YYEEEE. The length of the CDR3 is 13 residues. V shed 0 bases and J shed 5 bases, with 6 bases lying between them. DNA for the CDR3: TGTGCCAGCAGCTTGGGCGGCGATCAGCCCCAGCATTTT. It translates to CASSLGGDQPQHF.

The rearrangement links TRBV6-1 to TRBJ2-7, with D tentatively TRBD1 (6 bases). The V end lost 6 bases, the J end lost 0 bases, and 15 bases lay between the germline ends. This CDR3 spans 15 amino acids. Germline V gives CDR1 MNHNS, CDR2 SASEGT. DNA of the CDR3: TGTGCCAGCAGATCTGGATGGGGGCTCTCCTACGAGCAGTACGTC. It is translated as CASRSGWGLSYEQYV.

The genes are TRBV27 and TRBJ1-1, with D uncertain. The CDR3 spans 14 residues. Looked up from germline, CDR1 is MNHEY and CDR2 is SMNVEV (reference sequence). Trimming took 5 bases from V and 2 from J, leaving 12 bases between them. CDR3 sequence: CASSSRRENTEAFF. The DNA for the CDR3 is TGTGCCAGCAGTAGCCGGAGAGAAAACACTGAAGCTTTCTTT.

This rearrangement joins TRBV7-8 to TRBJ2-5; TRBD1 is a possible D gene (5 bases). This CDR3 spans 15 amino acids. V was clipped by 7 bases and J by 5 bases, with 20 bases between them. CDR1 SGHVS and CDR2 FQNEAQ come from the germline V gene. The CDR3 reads CASTIRGRFGETQYF. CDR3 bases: TGTGCCAGCACTATTAGGGGTCGGTTTGGGGAGACCCAGTACTTC.

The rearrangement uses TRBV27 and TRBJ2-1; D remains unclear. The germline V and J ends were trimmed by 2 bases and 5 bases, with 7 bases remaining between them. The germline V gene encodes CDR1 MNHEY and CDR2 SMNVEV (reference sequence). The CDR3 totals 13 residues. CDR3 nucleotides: TGTGCCAGCAGTTTAAGTAGAGACAATGAGCAGTTCTTC. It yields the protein CASSLSRDNEQFF.

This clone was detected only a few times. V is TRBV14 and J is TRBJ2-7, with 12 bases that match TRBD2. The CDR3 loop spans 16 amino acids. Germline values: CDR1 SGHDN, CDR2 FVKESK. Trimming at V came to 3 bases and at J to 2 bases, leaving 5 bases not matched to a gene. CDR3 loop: CASSHRWTSGAYEQYF. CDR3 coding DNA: TGTGCCAGCAGCCACCGCTGGACTAGCGGGGCCTACGAGCAGTACTTC.

CDR3 residues: CASGQGWKDGYTF. In DNA form, the CDR3 reads TGTGCTAGTGGTCAGGGCTGGAAGGATGGCTACACCTTC. The J gene is TRBJ1-2, the V gene TRBV12-5; tentatively, D is TRBD1 (5 bases). Germline V gene lookup returns CDR1 LGHNT and CDR2 FRNRAP. V was cut by 5 bases and J by 6 bases, with 13 bases left in between. This CDR3 comprises 13 residues.

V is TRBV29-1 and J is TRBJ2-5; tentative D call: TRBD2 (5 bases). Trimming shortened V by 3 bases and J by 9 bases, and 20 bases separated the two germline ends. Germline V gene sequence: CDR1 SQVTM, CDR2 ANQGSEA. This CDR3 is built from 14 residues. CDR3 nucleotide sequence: TGCAGCGTTGATTTGGGAAGGAACGACGGGGCCCAGTACTTC. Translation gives CSVDLGRNDGAQYF.

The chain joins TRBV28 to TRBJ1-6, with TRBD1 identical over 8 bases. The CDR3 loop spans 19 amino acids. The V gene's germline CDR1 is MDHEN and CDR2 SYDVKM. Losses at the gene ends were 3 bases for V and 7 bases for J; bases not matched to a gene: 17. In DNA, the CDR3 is TGTGCCAGCAGTTTCGGAGTACTCCGACAGGGGCGTCGAAATTCACCCCTCCACTTT. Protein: CASSFGVLRQGRRNSPLHF.